This T cell receptor (beta chain) emerged from a study of chemoradiotherapy in HPV16-positive cancers. Study results and caveats: The functional HPV-specific definition rests on just a couple of HPV16-positive patients. In HPV16-positive patients, HPV-responsive T-cell expansion tracked better recurrence-free survival.

Of note for this clone: Antigen: not known.

Repeated repertoire sampling spanned the course of chemoradiotherapy. The data were produced by immunoSEQ multiplex PCR, yet TCRdb's version contains in-frame clones alone and is incomplete. The sample carries about 8,200 clones, roughly two thirds recorded once. The source was tumor tissue, collected from a patient who underwent chemoradiotherapy. This TCR was sampled from a human donor with HPV-associated anogenital cancer.

CDR3 loop: CASSLSSALNTEAFF. CDR3 DNA sequence: TGTGCCAGCAGCTTAAGTAGCGCCCTGAACACTGAAGCTTTCTTT. The chain recombines TRBV7-9 with TRBJ1-1, with unresolved D. CDR3 length: 15 residues. CDR1 and CDR2 from the germline V gene are SEHNR and FQNEAQ (reference sequence). Trimming cost V 2 bases and J 0 bases, with 10 bases left between them.